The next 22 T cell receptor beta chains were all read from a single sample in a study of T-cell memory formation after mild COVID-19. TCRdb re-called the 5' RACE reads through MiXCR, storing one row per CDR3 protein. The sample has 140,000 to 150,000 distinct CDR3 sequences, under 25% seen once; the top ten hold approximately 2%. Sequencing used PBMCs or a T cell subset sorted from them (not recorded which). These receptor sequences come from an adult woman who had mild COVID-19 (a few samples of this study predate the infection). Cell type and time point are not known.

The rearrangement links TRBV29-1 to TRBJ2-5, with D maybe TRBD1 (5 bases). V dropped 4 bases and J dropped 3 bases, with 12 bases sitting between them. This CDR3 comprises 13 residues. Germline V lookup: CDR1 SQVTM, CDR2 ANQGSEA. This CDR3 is CSVGDSQKETQYF. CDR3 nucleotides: TGCAGCGTTGGAGACAGCCAAAAAGAGACCCAGTACTTC.

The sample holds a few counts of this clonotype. The DNA for the CDR3 is TGTGCCAGCAGCCATCGCCAGGGGAACACCGGGGAGCTGTTTTTT. This encodes CASSHRQGNTGELFF. The V and J genes are TRBV3-1 and TRBJ2-2; D perhaps matches TRBD1 (5 bases). The germline V gene has CDR1 LGHDT and CDR2 YNNKEL (reference sequence). This CDR3 comprises 15 residues. Trimming left V 3 bases short and J 1 base short, with 9 bases between.

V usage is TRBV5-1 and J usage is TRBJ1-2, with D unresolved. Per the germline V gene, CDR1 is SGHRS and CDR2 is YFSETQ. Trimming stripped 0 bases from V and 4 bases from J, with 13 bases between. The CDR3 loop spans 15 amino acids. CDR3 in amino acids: CASSLDNSSPYGYTF. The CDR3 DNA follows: TGCGCCAGCAGCTTGGACAATTCTTCCCCCTATGGCTACACCTTC.

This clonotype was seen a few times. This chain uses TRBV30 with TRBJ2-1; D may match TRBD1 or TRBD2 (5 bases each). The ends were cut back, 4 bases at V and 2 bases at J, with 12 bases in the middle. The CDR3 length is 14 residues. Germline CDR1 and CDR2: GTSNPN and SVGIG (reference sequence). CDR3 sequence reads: CAWNPGPPYNEQFF. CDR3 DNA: TGTGCCTGGAACCCGGGACCCCCCTACAATGAGCAGTTCTTC.

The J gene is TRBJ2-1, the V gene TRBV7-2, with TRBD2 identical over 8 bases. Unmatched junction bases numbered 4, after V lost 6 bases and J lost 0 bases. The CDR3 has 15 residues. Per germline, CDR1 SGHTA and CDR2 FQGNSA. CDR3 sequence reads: CASRTRGGSYNEQFF. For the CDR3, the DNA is TGTGCCAGCAGGACTCGGGGGGGCTCCTACAATGAGCAGTTCTTC.

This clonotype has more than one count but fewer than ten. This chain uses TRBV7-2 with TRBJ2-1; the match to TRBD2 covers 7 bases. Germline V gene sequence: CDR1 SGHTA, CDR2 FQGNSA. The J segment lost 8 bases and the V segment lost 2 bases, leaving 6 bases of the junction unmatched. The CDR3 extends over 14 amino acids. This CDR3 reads CASSLTQAGYEQFF. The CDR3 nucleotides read TGTGCCAGCAGCTTAACCCAAGCGGGATATGAGCAGTTCTTC.

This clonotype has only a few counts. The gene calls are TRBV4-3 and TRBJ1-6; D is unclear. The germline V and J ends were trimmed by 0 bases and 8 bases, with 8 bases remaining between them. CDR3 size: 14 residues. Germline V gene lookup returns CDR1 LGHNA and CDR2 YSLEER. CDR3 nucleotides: TGCGCCAGCAGCCAAGACCAGCTAGATTCACCCCTCCACTTT. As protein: CASSQDQLDSPLHF.

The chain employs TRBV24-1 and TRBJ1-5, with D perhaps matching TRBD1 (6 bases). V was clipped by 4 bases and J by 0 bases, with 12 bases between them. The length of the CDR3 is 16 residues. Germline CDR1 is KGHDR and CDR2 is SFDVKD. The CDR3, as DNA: TGTGCCACCAGTGACCCGGACAGCCCTAGCAATCAGCCCCAGCATTTT. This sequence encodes CATSDPDSPSNQPQHF.

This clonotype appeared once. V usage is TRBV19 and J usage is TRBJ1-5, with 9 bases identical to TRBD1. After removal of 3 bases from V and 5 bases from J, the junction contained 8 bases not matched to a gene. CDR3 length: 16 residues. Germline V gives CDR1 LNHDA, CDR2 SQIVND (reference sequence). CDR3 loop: CASSMGRDRDHQPQHF. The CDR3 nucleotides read TGTGCCAGTAGTATGGGAAGGGACAGGGATCATCAGCCCCAGCATTTT.

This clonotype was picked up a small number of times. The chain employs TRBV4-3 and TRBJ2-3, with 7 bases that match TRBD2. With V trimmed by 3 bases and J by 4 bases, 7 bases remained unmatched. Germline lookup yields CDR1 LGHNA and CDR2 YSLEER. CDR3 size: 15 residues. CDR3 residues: CASSHLARGADTQYF. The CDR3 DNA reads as TGCGCCAGCAGCCACCTCGCCCGGGGGGCAGATACGCAGTATTTT.

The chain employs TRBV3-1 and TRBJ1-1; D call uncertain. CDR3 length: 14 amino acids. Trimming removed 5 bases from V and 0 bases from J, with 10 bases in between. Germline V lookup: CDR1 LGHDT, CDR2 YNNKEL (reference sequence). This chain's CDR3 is CASSSRSLNTEAFF. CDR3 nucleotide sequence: TGTGCCAGCAGCTCCAGGTCGTTGAACACTGAAGCTTTCTTT.

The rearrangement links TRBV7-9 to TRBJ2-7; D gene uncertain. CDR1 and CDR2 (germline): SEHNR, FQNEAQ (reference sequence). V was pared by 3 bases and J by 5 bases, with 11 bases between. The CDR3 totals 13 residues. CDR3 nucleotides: TGTGCCAGCAGCTTGACATCCTTGGACGAGCAGTACTTC. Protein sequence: CASSLTSLDEQYF.

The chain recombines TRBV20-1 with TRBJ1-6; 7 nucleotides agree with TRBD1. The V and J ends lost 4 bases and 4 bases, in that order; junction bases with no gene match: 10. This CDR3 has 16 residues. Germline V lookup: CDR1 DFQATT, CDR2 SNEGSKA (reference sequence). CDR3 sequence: CSANPRGGGYNSPLHF. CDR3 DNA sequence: TGCAGTGCTAACCCCAGGGGGGGAGGGTATAATTCACCCCTCCACTTT.

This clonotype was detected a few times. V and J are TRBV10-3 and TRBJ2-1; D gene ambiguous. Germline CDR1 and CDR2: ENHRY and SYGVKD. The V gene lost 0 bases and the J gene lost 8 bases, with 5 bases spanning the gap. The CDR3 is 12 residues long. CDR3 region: CAISESSDEQFF. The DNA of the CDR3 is TGTGCCATCAGTGAGTCGAGTGATGAGCAGTTCTTC.

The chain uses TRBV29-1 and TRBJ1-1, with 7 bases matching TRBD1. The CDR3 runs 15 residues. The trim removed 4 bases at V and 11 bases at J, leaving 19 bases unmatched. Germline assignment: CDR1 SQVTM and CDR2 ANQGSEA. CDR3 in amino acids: CSVARGGAKQTVAFF. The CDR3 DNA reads TGCAGCGTTGCCAGAGGGGGCGCGAAACAGACCGTGGCTTTCTTT. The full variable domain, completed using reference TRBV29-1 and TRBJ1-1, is SAVISQKPSRDICQRGTSLTIQCQVDSQVTMMFWYRQQPGQSLTLIATANQGSEATYESGFVIDKFPISRPNLTFSTLTVSNMSPEDSSIYLCSVARGGAKQTVAFFGQGTRLTVV.

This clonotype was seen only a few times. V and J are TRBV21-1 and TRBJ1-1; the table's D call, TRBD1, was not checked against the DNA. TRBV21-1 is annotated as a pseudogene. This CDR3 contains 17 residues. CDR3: CASSNGPGQSLSFEAFF. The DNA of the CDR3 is TGTGCCAGCAGCAATGGCCCGGGACAGTCCCTATCCTTTGAAGCTTTCTTT.

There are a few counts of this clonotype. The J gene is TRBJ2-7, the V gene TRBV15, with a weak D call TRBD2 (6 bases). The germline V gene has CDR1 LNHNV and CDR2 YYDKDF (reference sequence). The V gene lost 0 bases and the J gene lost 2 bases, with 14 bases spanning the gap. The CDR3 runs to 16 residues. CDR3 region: CATSRDRSGGAYEQYF. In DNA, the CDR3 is TGTGCCACCAGCAGAGATCGAAGCGGAGGGGCCTACGAGCAGTACTTC.

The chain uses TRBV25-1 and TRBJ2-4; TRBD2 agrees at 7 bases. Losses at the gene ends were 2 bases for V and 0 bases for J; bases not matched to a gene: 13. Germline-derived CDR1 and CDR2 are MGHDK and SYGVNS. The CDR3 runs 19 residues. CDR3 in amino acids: CASSEHPRASGVAKNIQYF. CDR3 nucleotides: TGTGCCAGCAGTGAACACCCGAGGGCTAGCGGTGTAGCCAAAAACATTCAGTACTTC.

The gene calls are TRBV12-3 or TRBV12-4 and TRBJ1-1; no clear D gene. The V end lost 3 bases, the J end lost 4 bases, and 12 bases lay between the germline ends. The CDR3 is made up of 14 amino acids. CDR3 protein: CASSFVTPGTEAFF. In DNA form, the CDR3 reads TGTGCCAGCAGTTTTGTAACTCCAGGCACTGAAGCTTTCTTT.

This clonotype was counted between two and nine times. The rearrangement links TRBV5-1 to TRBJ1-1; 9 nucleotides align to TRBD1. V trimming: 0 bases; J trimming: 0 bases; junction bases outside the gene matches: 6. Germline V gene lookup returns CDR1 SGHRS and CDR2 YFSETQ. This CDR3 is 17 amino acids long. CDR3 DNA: TGCGCCAGCAGCTTGGGGGGGACAGGGAGAATGAACACTGAAGCTTTCTTT. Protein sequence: CASSLGGTGRMNTEAFF.

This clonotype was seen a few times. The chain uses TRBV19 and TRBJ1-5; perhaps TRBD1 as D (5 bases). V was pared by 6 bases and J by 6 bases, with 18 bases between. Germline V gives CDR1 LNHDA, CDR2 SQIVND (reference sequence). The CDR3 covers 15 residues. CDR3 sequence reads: CASREADRAGQPQHF. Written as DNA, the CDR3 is TGTGCCAGTAGAGAGGCCGACAGAGCTGGTCAGCCCCAGCATTTT.

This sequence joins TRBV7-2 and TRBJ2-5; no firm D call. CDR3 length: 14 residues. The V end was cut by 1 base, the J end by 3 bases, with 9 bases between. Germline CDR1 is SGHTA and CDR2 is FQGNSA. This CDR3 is CASSLEFSKETQYF. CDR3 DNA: TGTGCCAGCAGCTTAGAGTTCAGCAAAGAGACCCAGTACTTC.